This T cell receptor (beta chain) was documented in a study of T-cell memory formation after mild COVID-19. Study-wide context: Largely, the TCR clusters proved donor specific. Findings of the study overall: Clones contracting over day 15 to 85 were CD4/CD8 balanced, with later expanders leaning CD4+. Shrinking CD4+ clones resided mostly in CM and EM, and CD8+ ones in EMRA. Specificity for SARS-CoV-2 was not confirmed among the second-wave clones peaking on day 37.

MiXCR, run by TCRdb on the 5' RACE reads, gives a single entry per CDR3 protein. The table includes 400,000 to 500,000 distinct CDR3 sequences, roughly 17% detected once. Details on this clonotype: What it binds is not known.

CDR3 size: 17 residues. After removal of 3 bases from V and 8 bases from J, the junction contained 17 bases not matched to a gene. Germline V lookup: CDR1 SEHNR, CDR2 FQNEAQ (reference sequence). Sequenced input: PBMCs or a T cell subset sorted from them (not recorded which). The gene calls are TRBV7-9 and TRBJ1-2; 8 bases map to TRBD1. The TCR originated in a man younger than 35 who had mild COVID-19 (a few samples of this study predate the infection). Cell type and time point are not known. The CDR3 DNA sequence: TGTGCCAGCAGCTTCGATCCCAGGATCTACAGGGGGGAAGGCTACACCTTC. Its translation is CASSFDPRIYRGEGYTF.